This TCR delta chain was captured in a study of gammadelta T cells in human blood. Study results and caveats: Right after birth, innate γδ T cells reportedly expanded polyclonally after microbial exposure.

This CDR3 spans 17 amino acids. From germline, CDR1 is GEAIGNYY and CDR2 EKD. Trimming cost V 0 bases and J 2 bases; bases outside gene matches: 5. TCRdb fed the RT-PCR reads to CATT. The sample carries several hundred delta-chain clones, 45% to 55% recorded once. In regard to this clone: What it binds is unknown.

Sequenced material: Vgamma9Vdelta2 gamma-delta T cells from infant blood. This sequence joins TRDV2 and TRDJ1; 13 nucleotides match TRDD3. This clonotype was sampled from a human donor. As DNA, the CDR3 is TGTGCCTGTGACACCGTACTGGGGGATACGGGGACCGATAAACTCATCTTT. Encoded protein: CACDTVLGDTGTDKLIF.